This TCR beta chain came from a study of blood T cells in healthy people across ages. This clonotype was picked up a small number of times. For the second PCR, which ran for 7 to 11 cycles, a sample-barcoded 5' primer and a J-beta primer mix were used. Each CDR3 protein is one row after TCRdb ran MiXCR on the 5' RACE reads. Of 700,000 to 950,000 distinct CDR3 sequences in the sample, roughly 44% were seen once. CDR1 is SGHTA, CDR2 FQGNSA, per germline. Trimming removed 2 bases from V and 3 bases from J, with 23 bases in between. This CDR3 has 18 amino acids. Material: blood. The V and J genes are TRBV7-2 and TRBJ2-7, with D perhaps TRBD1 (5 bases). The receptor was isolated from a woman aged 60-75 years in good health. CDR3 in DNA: TGTGCCAGCAGCTTACAGGCAGAAAGTGGGGCCCCATTCTACGAGCAGTACTTC. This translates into CASSLQAESGAPFYEQYF.